Below, 7 T cell receptor beta chains from the same sample are listed, as sequenced in a study of CD4+ T cells in melanoma. Generated by immunoSEQ multiplex PCR, the TCRdb table keeps only in-frame clones and is missing some. The data contain tens of thousands of clones, approximately 70% of them singletons. Material: tumor tissue. Source of these receptors: a human donor with melanoma.

This chain joins TRBV6-1 and TRBJ1-4; D not resolved. CDR3 length: 16 amino acids. Germline V gene data show CDR1 as MNHNS and CDR2 as SASEGT. V gave up 1 base and J gave up 5 bases, with 14 bases separating them. CDR3 in DNA: TGTGCCAGCAGTGAAGTTACGGCGGGAGGGAATGAAAAACTGTTTTTT. Translated, it gives CASSEVTAGGNEKLFF.

The rearrangement joins TRBV18 to TRBJ2-5; 10 nucleotides agree with TRBD2. The CDR3 consists of 14 residues. Losses at the gene ends were 3 bases for V and 4 bases for J; bases not matched to a gene: 2. Per the germline V gene, CDR1 is KGHSH and CDR2 is LQKENI. This CDR3 is CASSPLAGGETQYF. CDR3 DNA sequence: TGTGCCAGCTCACCCTTAGCGGGGGGAGAGACCCAGTACTTC.

The chain recombines TRBV7-6 with TRBJ2-5; TRBD1 aligns across 8 bases. This CDR3 has 15 amino acids. The V segment lost 5 bases and the J segment 5 bases; nucleotides outside the gene matches: 10. Germline CDR1 is SGHVS and CDR2 is FNYEAQ. CDR3: CASSITGGGGETQYF. The CDR3 DNA follows: TGTGCCAGCAGCATTACAGGGGGAGGCGGTGAGACCCAGTACTTC.

The chain links TRBV5-1 to TRBJ1-5, with 8 bases matching TRBD1. The CDR3 extends over 15 amino acids. The V and J ends lost 2 bases and 4 bases, in that order; junction bases with no gene match: 5. Per germline, CDR1 SGHRS and CDR2 YFSETQ. This chain's CDR3 is CASSLDRGLNQPQHF. CDR3 DNA sequence: TGCGCCAGCAGCTTAGACAGGGGATTGAATCAGCCCCAGCATTTT.

As regards this clone: Only one base separates this from a far larger clonotype, so it likely reflects a read error. The J gene is TRBJ2-5, the V gene TRBV5-1; unclear D gene. The CDR3 consists of 14 residues. V shed 4 bases and J shed 2 bases, with 12 bases lying between them. Germline V gives CDR1 SGHRS, CDR2 YFSETQ. DNA for the CDR3: TGCGCCAGCAGCGTTACCAACCGACAAGAGACCCAGTACTTC. It specifies CASSVTNRQETQYF.

The rearrangement joins TRBV30 to TRBJ2-1, with 7 bases matching TRBD2. Trimming at V came to 1 base and at J to 0 bases, leaving 3 bases not matched to a gene. This CDR3 comprises 15 residues. Germline lookup yields CDR1 GTSNPN and CDR2 SVGIG (reference sequence). DNA of the CDR3: TGTGCCTGGAGTGAACTAGCGCACTCCTACAATGAGCAGTTCTTC. This encodes CAWSELAHSYNEQFF.

This clone has just a few counts. The genes are TRBV19 and TRBJ2-3, with D unclear. Germline values: CDR1 LNHDA, CDR2 SQIVND (reference sequence). CDR3 length: 14 residues. Trimming left V 6 bases short and J 0 bases short, with 10 bases between. The CDR3 spells CASRLTSSTDTQYF. The DNA for the CDR3 is TGTGCCAGTAGACTCACATCCAGCACAGATACGCAGTATTTT.